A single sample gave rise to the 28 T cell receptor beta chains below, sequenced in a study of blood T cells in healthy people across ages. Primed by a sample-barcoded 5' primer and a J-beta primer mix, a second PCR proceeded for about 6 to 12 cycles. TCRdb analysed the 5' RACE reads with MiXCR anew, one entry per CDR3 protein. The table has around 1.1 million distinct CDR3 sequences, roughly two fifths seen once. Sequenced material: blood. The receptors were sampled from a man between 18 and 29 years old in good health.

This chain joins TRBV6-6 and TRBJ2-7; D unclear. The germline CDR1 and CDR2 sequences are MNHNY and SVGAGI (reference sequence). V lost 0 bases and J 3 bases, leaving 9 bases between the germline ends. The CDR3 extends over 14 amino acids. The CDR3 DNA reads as TGTGCCAGCAGTTACTCTTCAGGATACTACGAGCAGTACTTC. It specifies CASSYSSGYYEQYF.

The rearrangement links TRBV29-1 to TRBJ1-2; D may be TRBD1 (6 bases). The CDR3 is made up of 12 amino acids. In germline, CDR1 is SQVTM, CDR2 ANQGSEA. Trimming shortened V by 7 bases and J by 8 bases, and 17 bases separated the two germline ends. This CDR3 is CSAPTGAGGYTF. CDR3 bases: TGCAGCGCCCCCACGGGGGCAGGGGGCTACACCTTC.

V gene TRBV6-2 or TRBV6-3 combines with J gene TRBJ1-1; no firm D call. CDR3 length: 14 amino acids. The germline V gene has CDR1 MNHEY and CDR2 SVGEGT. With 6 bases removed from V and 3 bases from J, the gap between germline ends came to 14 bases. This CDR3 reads CASRLKTVHTEAFF. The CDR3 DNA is TGTGCCAGCAGATTGAAGACGGTACACACTGAAGCTTTCTTT.

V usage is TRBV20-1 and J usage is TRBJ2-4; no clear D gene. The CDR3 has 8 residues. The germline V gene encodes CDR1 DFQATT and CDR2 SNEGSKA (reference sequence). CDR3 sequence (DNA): TGCAGGGGAAACATTCAGTACTTC. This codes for CRGNIQYF.

CDR3 sequence: CASSPTHQTVHGYTF. In DNA form, the CDR3 reads TGTGCCAGCTCACCAACTCATCAGACCGTCCATGGCTACACCTTC. V gene TRBV18 combines with J gene TRBJ1-2; D remains ambiguous. Germline assignment: CDR1 KGHSH and CDR2 LQKENI. The V gene lost 2 bases and the J gene lost 6 bases, with 16 bases spanning the gap. The CDR3 loop spans 15 amino acids. The full variable domain, rest sourced from reference TRBV18 and TRBJ1-2, is NAGVMQNPRHLVRRRGQEARLRCSPMKGHSHVYWYRQLPEEGLKFMVYLQKENIIDESGMPKERFSAEFPKEGPSILRIQQVVRGDSAAYFCASSPTHQTVHGYTFGSGTRLTVV.

In DNA form, the CDR3 reads TGTGCCAGCAGTTTAGAACCGGGGCTCGGGCAGCCCCAGCATTTT. Its protein is CASSLEPGLGQPQHF. The chain has TRBV27 and TRBJ1-5, with D perhaps matching TRBD1 (5 bases). CDR3 length: 15 amino acids. V gave up 2 bases and J gave up 7 bases, with 15 bases separating them. Germline V gene data show CDR1 as MNHEY and CDR2 as SMNVEV (reference sequence).

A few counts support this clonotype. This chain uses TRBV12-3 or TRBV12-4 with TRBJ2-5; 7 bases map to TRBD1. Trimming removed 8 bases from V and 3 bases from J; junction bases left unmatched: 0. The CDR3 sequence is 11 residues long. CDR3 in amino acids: CASGTEETQYF. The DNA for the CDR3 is TGTGCCAGCGGGACAGAAGAGACCCAGTACTTC.

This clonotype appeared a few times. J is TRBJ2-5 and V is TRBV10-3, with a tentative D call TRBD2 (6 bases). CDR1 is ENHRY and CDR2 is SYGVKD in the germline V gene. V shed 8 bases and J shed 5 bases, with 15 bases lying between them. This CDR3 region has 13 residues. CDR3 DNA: TGTGCCATCGCCGGGACTCTCGAGGAGACCCAGTACTTC. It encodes CAIAGTLEETQYF.

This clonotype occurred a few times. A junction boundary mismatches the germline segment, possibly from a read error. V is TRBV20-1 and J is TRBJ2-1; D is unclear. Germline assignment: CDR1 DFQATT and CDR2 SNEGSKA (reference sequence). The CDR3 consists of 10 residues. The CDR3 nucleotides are TGCGGTGCTACGGGCGATGAGCAGTTCTTC. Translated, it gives CGATGDEQFF.

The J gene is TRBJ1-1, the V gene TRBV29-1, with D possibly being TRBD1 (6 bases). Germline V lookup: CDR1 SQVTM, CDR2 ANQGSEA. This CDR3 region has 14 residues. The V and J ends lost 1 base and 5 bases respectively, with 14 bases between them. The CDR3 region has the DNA TGCAGCGTTGAAGTTGGGCAGGGGTGGACTGAAGCTTTCTTT. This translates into CSVEVGQGWTEAFF.

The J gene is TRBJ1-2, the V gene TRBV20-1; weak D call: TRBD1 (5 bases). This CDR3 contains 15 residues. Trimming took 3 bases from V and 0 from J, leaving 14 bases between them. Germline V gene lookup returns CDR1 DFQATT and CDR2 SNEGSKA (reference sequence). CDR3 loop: CSASSRGKANYGYTF. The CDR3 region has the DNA TGCAGTGCTAGTAGCCGGGGGAAGGCTAACTATGGCTACACCTTC.

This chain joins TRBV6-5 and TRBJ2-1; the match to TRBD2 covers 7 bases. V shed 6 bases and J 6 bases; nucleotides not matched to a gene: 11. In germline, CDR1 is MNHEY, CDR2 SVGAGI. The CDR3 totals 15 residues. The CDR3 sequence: CASSPLGGSINEQFF. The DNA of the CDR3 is TGTGCCAGCAGCCCCCTGGGCGGGAGTATCAATGAGCAGTTCTTC.

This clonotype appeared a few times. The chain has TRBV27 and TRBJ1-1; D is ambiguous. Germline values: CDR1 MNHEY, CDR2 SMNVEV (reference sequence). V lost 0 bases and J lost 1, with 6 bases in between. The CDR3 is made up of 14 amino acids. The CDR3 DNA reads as TGTGCCAGCAGTTTATCTCCGCAGAACACTGAAGCTTTCTTT. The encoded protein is CASSLSPQNTEAFF.

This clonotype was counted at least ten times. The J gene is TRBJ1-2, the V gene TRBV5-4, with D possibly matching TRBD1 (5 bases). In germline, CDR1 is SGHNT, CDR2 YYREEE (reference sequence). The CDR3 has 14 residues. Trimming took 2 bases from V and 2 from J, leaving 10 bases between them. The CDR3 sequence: CASSLDQGNYGYTF. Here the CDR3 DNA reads TGTGCCAGCAGCTTAGATCAGGGAAACTATGGCTACACCTTC.

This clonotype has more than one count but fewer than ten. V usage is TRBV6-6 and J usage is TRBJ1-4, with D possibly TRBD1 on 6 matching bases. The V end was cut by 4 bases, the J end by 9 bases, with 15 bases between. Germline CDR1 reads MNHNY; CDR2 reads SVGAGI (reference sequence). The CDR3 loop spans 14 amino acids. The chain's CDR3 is CASSSGGLWKKLFF. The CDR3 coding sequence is TGTGCCAGCAGTTCGGGGGGGCTCTGGAAAAAACTGTTTTTT.

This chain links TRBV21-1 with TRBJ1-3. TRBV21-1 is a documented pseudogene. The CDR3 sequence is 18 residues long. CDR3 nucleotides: TGTGCCAGCAGCTCAAGGACCCAGGAGATTTTCTCTGGAAACACCATATATTTT. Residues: CASSSRTQEIFSGNTIYF.

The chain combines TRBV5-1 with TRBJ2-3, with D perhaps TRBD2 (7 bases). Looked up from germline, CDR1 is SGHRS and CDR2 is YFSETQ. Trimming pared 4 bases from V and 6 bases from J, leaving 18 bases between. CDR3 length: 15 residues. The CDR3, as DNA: TGCGCCAGCAGCCCCGGGGGGCAGGGTGGCGATACGCAGTATTTT. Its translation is CASSPGGQGGDTQYF.

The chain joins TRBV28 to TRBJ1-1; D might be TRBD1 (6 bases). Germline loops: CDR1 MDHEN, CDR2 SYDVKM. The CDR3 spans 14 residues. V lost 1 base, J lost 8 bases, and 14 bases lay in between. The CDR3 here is CASSLSGGASEAFF. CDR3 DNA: TGTGCCAGCAGTTTATCTGGGGGCGCGTCAGAAGCTTTCTTT.

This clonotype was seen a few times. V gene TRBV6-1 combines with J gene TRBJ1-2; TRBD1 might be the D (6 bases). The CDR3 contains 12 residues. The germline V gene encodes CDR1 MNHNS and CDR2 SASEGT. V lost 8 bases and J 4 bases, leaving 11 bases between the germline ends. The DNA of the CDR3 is TGTGCCAGCGGACAGTACCTCTATGGCTACACCTTC. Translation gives CASGQYLYGYTF.

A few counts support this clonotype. The CDR3 region has the DNA TGTGCCAGCAGCACCGACGGATACTATGGCTACACCTTC. Translation gives CASSTDGYYGYTF. The rearrangement joins TRBV6-1 to TRBJ1-2, with no clear D. Germline V CDR1 and CDR2: MNHNS, SASEGT. V dropped 6 bases and J dropped 3 bases, with 11 bases sitting between them. The CDR3 is 13 amino acids.

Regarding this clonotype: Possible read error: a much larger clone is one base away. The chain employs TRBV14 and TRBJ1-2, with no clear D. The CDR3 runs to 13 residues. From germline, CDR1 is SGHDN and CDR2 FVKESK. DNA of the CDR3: TGTGTCAGCAGCCAAGGCGGACCCTATGGCTACACCTTC. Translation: CVSSQGGPYGYTF.

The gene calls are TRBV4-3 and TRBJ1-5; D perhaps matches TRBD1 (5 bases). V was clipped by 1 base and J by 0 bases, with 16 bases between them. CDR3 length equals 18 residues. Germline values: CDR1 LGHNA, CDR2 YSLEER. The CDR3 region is CASSQGGGDQYSNQPQHF. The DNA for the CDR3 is TGCGCCAGCAGCCAAGGGGGGGGGGACCAATATAGCAATCAGCCCCAGCATTTT.

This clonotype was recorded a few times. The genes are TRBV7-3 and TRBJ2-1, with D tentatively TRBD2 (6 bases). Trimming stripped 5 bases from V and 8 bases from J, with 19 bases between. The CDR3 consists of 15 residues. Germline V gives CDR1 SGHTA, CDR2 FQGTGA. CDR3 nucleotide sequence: TGTGCCAGCAGCCTCCGGGGTGCTAGCGTAGATGAGCAGTTCTTC. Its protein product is CASSLRGASVDEQFF.

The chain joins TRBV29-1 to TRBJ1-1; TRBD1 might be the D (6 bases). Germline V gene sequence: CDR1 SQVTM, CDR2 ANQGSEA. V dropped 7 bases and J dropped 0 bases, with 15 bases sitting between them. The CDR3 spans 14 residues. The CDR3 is CSGSTGFMNTEAFF. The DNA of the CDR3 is TGCAGCGGCTCGACAGGATTTATGAACACTGAAGCTTTCTTT. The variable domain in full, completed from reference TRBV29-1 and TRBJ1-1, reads SAVISQKPSRDICQRGTSLTIQCQVDSQVTMMFWYRQQPGQSLTLIATANQGSEATYESGFVIDKFPISRPNLTFSTLTVSNMSPEDSSIYLCSGSTGFMNTEAFFGQGTRLTVV.

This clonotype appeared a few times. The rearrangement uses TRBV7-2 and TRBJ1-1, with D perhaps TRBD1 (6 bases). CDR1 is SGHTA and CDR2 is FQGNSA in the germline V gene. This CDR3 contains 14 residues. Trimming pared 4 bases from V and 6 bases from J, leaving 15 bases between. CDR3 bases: TGTGCCAGCAGCTCACAGGGCTCGCAGCCTGAAGCTTTCTTT. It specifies CASSSQGSQPEAFF.

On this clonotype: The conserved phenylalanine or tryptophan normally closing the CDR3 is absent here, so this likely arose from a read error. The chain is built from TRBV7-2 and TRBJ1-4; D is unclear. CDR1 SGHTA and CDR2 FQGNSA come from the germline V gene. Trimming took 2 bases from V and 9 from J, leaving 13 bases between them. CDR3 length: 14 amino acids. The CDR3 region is CASSLTVGGKKLFS. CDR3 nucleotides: TGTGCCAGCAGCTTAACAGTAGGAGGAAAAAAACTGTTTTCT.

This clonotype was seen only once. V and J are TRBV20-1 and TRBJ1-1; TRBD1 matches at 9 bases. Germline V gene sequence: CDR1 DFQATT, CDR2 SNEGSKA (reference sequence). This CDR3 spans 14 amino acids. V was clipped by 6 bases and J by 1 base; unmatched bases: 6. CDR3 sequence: CSAKDRGPNTEAFF. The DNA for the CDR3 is TGCAGTGCCAAGGACAGGGGCCCGAACACTGAAGCTTTCTTT.

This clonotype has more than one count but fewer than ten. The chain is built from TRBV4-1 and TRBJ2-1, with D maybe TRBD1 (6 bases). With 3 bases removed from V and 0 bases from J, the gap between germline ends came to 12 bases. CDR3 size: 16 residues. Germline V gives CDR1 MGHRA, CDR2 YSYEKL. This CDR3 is CASSHLTGTSYNEQFF. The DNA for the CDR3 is TGCGCCAGCAGCCACCTGACAGGAACCTCCTACAATGAGCAGTTCTTC.